This T cell receptor beta chain was retrieved from a study of T cell responses to AZD1222 COVID-19 vaccine. Findings and limits, study-wide: Spike-specific TCR breadth and depth rose after two AZD1222 doses. The study reported that nearly half of spike-specific TCRs target unmutated variant regions. Donors were largely white British and mainly female; clonal diversity was possibly underestimated. Baseline serology detected seropositivity in only six or seven AZD1222 recipients.

As concerns this clone: Antigen unknown.

Trimming removed 5 bases from V and 1 base from J; junction bases left unmatched: 3. Germline values: CDR1 LNHDA, CDR2 SQIVND (reference sequence). The CDR3 extends over 15 amino acids. Sequencing was performed with immunoSEQ multiplex PCR; in TCRdb, only in-frame clones are kept and a portion is missing. The sample consists of over 150,000 clones, roughly nine tenths of them appearing once. The sequence was collected from an adult in good health. The chain is built from TRBV19 and TRBJ2-4; 9 bases match TRBD1. The material was peripheral blood, obtained on day 0 of MenACWY control vaccination. In DNA, the CDR3 is TGTGCCAGTAGTTTACAGGGGGCGGCCAAAAACATTCAGTACTTC. It encodes CASSLQGAAKNIQYF.